What follows are 8 T cell receptor beta chains derived from one specimen sequenced in a study of blood T cells in healthy people across ages (dated by TCRdb to the mid-2010s). The library was obtained by 5' RACE. TCRdb lists the instrument as Illumina HiSeq 2500. The second PCR ran for about 7 to 11 cycles and used a J-beta primer mix along with a sample-barcoded 5' primer. Through fastp at Q25 and MiXCR, TCRdb rebuilt clones from the public reads, retaining in-frame beta chains. Each CDR3 protein appears once, grouped with its most common genes and DNA. This sample comprises about 1,600,000 distinct CDR3 sequences, about 43% of them detected only once. Roughly 7.9% of the sample is taken by the ten largest. The sample taken for sequencing was blood. These TCRs come from a woman aged 18-29 years in good health.

Note on this clonotype: Given a much more abundant clone one base away, this may be a read error. The rearrangement uses TRBV5-1 and TRBJ2-7; 7 positions match TRBD1. This CDR3 is built from 13 residues. Looked up from germline, CDR1 is SGHRS and CDR2 is YFSETQ. The V and J ends lost 4 bases and 1 base, in that order; junction bases with no gene match: 2. CDR3 sequence: CASSKGQSYEQYF. The CDR3 DNA is TGCGCCAGCAGCAAGGGACAGTCCTACGAGCAGTACTTC.

The chain is built from TRBV10-3 and TRBJ1-2; TRBD1 matches 7 bases. Trimming took 0 bases from V and 6 from J; bases not matched to a gene: 4. Germline assignment: CDR1 ENHRY and CDR2 SYGVKD. This CDR3 comprises 14 residues. CDR3: CAISESWDSHGYTF. The CDR3 DNA sequence: TGTGCCATCAGTGAGTCATGGGACAGCCATGGCTACACCTTC.

This chain connects TRBV4-2 to TRBJ2-3, with D possibly matching TRBD1 (5 bases). Germline V CDR1 and CDR2: LGHNA, YNFKEQ. The CDR3 spans 15 residues. Trimming removed 0 bases from V and 4 bases from J, with 11 bases in between. CDR3 nucleotides: TGTGCCAGCAGCCAAGATGGGTCAGGGCCAGATACGCAGTATTTT. The encoded protein is CASSQDGSGPDTQYF.

This rearrangement joins TRBV9 to TRBJ1-5, with D uncertain. In germline, CDR1 is SGDLS, CDR2 YYNGEE. CDR3 size: 13 residues. Trimming took 3 bases from V and 3 from J, leaving 7 bases between them. CDR3 residues: CASSDNINQPQHF. DNA for the CDR3: TGTGCCAGCAGCGACAACATCAATCAGCCCCAGCATTTT.

The chain combines TRBV25-1 with TRBJ1-2, with TRBD1 identical over 10 bases. The germline CDR1 and CDR2 sequences are MGHDK and SYGVNS. This CDR3 is 13 amino acids long. With V trimmed by 4 bases and J by 8 bases, 4 bases remained unmatched. Here the CDR3 DNA reads TGTGCCAGCAGTGGACAGGGGGCGGGGGGCTACACCTTC. This encodes CASSGQGAGGYTF.

The V call is TRBV11-2, the J call TRBJ1-2; unclear D gene. The germline V gene encodes CDR1 SGHAT and CDR2 FQNNGV. The CDR3 extends over 13 amino acids. Trimming pared 4 bases from V and 2 bases from J, leaving 8 bases between. CDR3 nucleotide sequence: TGTGCCAGCAGCTCCTCCCTGAACTATGGCTACACCTTC. Its translation is CASSSSLNYGYTF. Variable domain in full (rest from reference TRBV11-2 and TRBJ1-2): EAGVAQSPRYKIIEKRQSVAFWCNPISGHATLYWYQQILGQGPKLLIQFQNNGVVDDSQLPKDRFSAERLKGVDSTLKIQPAKLEDSAVYLCASSSSLNYGYTFGSGTRLTVV.

The rearrangement uses TRBV25-1 and TRBJ1-2; D unclear. CDR1 MGHDK and CDR2 SYGVNS come from the germline V gene. This CDR3 contains 11 residues. The V and J ends lost 6 bases and 3 bases respectively, with 5 bases between them. As DNA, the CDR3 is TGTGCCAGCAGAGACTACTATGGCTACACCTTC. Its translation: CASRDYYGYTF.

This clonotype appeared a few times. The chain carries TRBV27 and TRBJ2-3; TRBD2 matches 9 bases. CDR3 length: 16 amino acids. The germline V gene has CDR1 MNHEY and CDR2 SMNVEV (reference sequence). Losses at the gene ends were 3 bases for V and 5 bases for J; bases not matched to a gene: 9. The CDR3, as DNA: TGTGCCAGCAGTTTGGGTGCGGGGGGGCGGAAAGATACGCAGTATTTT. It codes for CASSLGAGGRKDTQYF.